This TCR beta chain was profiled in a study of metastatic and nonmetastatic thyroid tumors. Study-wide background: Blood and tumor or nodule tissue repertoires from malignant and benign thyroid patients were compared.

Until they underwent thyroid surgery, no patient had received any treatment. The authors' processing: Differences in CDR3 between clinicopathological groups were drawn on to build a classifier intended to discriminate distant-metastatic papillary thyroid cancer patients. TCRdb reprocessed the PCR reads via MiXCR. TCRdb's processing, not the study's, gives the V and J calls here. This sample yields around 34,000 clones, of which 16% are seen a single time; around 3.3% belongs to the top ten. Between the trimmed V and J ends, which lost 0 bases and 3 bases, there was a span of 9 bases. There are 14 residues in the CDR3. Germline CDR1 and CDR2: SGHRS and YFSETQ. A remark on this clone: Its matching antigen is unknown.

Whole-study results and caveats: It was reported that TCR beta diversity was significantly higher in malignant thyroid tumors than benign nodules, in blood and tumor.

This chain connects TRBV5-1 to TRBJ1-2; D is uncertain. The sequenced sample consisted of blood. The TCR was taken from a female donor with papillary thyroid cancer or a benign thyroid nodule (not recorded which). Some clones in this sample may be carry-over from other donors' samples. The CDR3 here is CASSLARQDYGYTF. For the CDR3, the DNA is TGCGCCAGCAGCTTGGCCAGGCAAGACTATGGCTACACCTTC.